This is a list of T cell receptor beta chains from one sample in a study of tumor-infiltrating lymphocytes in localized non-small cell lung cancer. Data came from immunoSEQ multiplex PCR; TCRdb stores just in-frame clones and leaves some out. The table lists 7,000 or so clones, over 75% of them singletons. Sequences were obtained from lung tumor tissue. The receptors were gathered from a human donor with non-small cell lung cancer. The CDR3 runs from the conserved cysteine through the conserved F or W. The order of the fields is V gene, D gene, clone size, J gene, CDR3 protein, CDR3 DNA. The D gene is left open where the match is weak. The size entry is marked missing in some rows and otherwise reads once, few, many or a size class.

TRBV5-1	.	.	TRBJ1-3	CASSLDGTSGNTIYF	TGCGCCAGCAGCTTGGACGGGACCTCTGGAAACACCATATATTTT
TRBV27	.	.	TRBJ1-5	CASSRKGEVGNQPQHF	TGTGCCAGCAGTCGCAAGGGGGAGGTGGGCAATCAGCCCCAGCATTTT
TRBV7-8	TRBD1	once	TRBJ1-2	CASSFTGGRMDGYTF	TGTGCCAGCAGCTTTACAGGGGGGCGCATGGATGGCTACACCTTC
TRBV20-1	.	.	TRBJ2-1	CSARFRDEQFF	TGCAGTGCTAGGTTCCGGGATGAGCAGTTCTTC
TRBV14	.	.	TRBJ2-2	CASSQELGNTGELFF	TGTGCCAGCAGCCAAGAACTAGGGAACACCGGGGAGCTGTTTTTT
TRBV10-3	.	.	TRBJ2-3	CAISDVTDTQYF	TGTGCCATCAGTGATGTCACAGATACGCAGTATTTT
TRBV13	TRBD2	.	TRBJ2-7	CASSSARRTSGRGEQYF	TGTGCCAGCAGCTCCGCCCGCCGGACTAGCGGGAGGGGCGAGCAGTACTTC
TRBV19	.	.	TRBJ1-5	CASSIWGRGGLDSNQPQHF	TGTGCCAGTAGTATATGGGGTCGGGGGGGCCTCGATAGCAATCAGCCCCAGCATTTT
TRBV2	.	.	TRBJ2-1	CASSTLASYNEQFF	TGTGCCAGCAGTACTCTAGCGTCCTACAATGAGCAGTTCTTC
TRBV5-6	TRBD2	once	TRBJ2-3	CASSFGLAGVVTDTQYF	TGTGCCAGCAGCTTTGGACTAGCGGGAGTAGTAACAGATACGCAGTATTTT
TRBV18	TRBD1	once	TRBJ1-1	CASSPGQDTEAFF	TGTGCCAGCTCACCCGGACAGGACACTGAAGCTTTCTTT
TRBV11-2	.	.	TRBJ1-2	CASSSGYGYTF	TGTGCCAGCAGCAGCGGCTATGGCTACACCTTC
TRBV10-3	.	.	TRBJ2-7	CAISESMDIYEQYF	TGTGCCATCAGTGAGTCGATGGACATCTACGAGCAGTACTTC
TRBV5-8	.	once	TRBJ1-1	CASSRRGGGAEAFF	TGTGCCAGCAGCCGGAGGGGAGGGGGAGCTGAAGCTTTCTTT
TRBV7-3	.	.	TRBJ2-3	CASSFRDTDTQYF	TGTGCCAGCAGCTTCCGGGACACAGATACGCAGTATTTT